Following are 16 T cell receptor beta chains from one sample sequenced in a study of blood T cell repertoires in COVID-19. Produced via immunoSEQ multiplex PCR; TCRdb's table is partial and in-frame only. In the table there are tens of thousands of clones, about four fifths of which are singletons. The sequenced sample was peripheral blood. Source of these receptors: a man aged 50 or older with active or convalescent COVID-19.

The chain links TRBV5-4 to TRBJ2-1; 7 nucleotides line up with TRBD1. The germline V gene has CDR1 SGHNT and CDR2 YYREEE (reference sequence). The V segment lost 0 bases and the J segment 6 bases; nucleotides outside the gene matches: 9. The CDR3 has 16 residues. The CDR3 DNA reads as TGTGCCAGCAGCTTGGAAGGGGACAGTTACTTCAATGAGCAGTTCTTC. Protein product: CASSLEGDSYFNEQFF.

The genes are TRBV12-3 or TRBV12-4 and TRBJ2-5, with D uncertain. There are 12 residues in the CDR3. V lost 5 bases to trimming and J lost 5 bases, with 9 bases between them. The CDR3 is CASSTQQETQYF. The CDR3 nucleotides are TGTGCCAGCAGTACCCAACAGGAGACCCAGTACTTC.

The chain couples TRBV28 to TRBJ1-5; 8 bases fit TRBD1. CDR1 and CDR2 (germline): MDHEN, SYDVKM. With V trimmed by 1 base and J by 0 bases, 8 bases remained unmatched. There are 18 residues in the CDR3. Here the CDR3 reads CASSLFDRGLYSNQPQHF. CDR3 bases: TGTGCCAGCAGTTTATTTGACAGGGGTCTATATAGCAATCAGCCCCAGCATTTT.

This chain uses TRBV28 with TRBJ1-2; 10 bases are a match to TRBD1. CDR3 size: 15 residues. V shed 2 bases, J shed 8 bases, and the junction held 8 bases outside the gene matches. The germline CDR1 and CDR2 sequences are MDHEN and SYDVKM. The CDR3 DNA reads as TGTGCCAGCAGTTTACCTACCGGGACAGGGGTAGGCTACACCTTC. This sequence encodes CASSLPTGTGVGYTF.

This clone was detected a few times. The rearrangement uses TRBV19 and TRBJ2-5; D is uncertain. The germline V gene encodes CDR1 LNHDA and CDR2 SQIVND (reference sequence). V was clipped by 4 bases and J by 2 bases, with 11 bases between them. This CDR3 contains 14 residues. CDR3 nucleotides: TGTGCCAGTAGTAGCAGGAATCTTCAAGAGACCCAGTACTTC. Its translation: CASSSRNLQETQYF.

This clone was seen only a few times. This CDR3 reads CASSSQGIQPQHF. For the CDR3, the DNA is TGTGCCAGCAGCTCACAGGGGATTCAGCCCCAGCATTTT. The V call is TRBV5-5, the J call TRBJ1-5, with 7 bases fitting TRBD1. This CDR3 contains 13 residues. The germline V gene encodes CDR1 SGHKS and CDR2 YYEKEE (reference sequence). V lost 3 bases to trimming and J lost 6 bases; unmatched junction nucleotides: 3.

This clone was observed once. The chain combines TRBV7-2 with TRBJ2-5; D possibly corresponds to TRBD2 (6 bases). Looked up from germline, CDR1 is SGHTA and CDR2 is FQGNSA. The CDR3 sequence is 14 residues long. Trimming removed 5 bases from V and 5 bases from J, with 15 bases in between. The CDR3 bases are TGTGCCAGCAGCCCCGTGGGGGGACGGGAGACCCAGTACTTC. The encoded protein is CASSPVGGRETQYF.

This chain joins TRBV7-2 and TRBJ2-2, with D possibly TRBD2 on 6 matching bases. The CDR3 contains 16 residues. From germline, CDR1 is SGHTA and CDR2 FQGNSA. Trimming shortened V by 4 bases and J by 5 bases, and 17 bases separated the two germline ends. CDR3 region: CASSYRPRGATGELFF. CDR3 coding DNA: TGTGCCAGCAGCTACCGACCGCGGGGAGCTACCGGGGAGCTGTTTTTT.

CDR3 in DNA: TGCGCCAGCGGGTACAGTGACTCCTACAATGAGCAGTTCTTC. Encoded protein: CASGYSDSYNEQFF. The chain employs TRBV5-1 and TRBJ2-1; no reliable D call. The germline V gene encodes CDR1 SGHRS and CDR2 YFSETQ. This CDR3 spans 14 amino acids. Trimming pared 7 bases from V and 0 bases from J, leaving 11 bases between.

This chain joins TRBV7-9 and TRBJ2-5; possibly TRBD2 for D (6 bases). Deletions cut 1 base from V and 5 bases from J, with 11 bases between. Germline CDR1 reads SEHNR; CDR2 reads FQNEAQ (reference sequence). This CDR3 is built from 14 residues. CDR3 nucleotides: TGTGCCAGCAGCTTAGATAGCGGTTTCGAGACCCAGTACTTC. This gives the protein CASSLDSGFETQYF.

The chain joins TRBV4-3 to TRBJ2-7; the match to TRBD1 covers 8 bases. Germline trimming cut 2 bases from V and 6 bases from J; bases unmatched to any gene: 6. This CDR3 spans 14 amino acids. Germline V gene sequence: CDR1 LGHNA, CDR2 YSLEER. The CDR3 nucleotides read TGCGCCAGCAGCCAATCGACAGGGGTAGGCGAGCAGTACTTC. Its translation: CASSQSTGVGEQYF.

The chain recombines TRBV5-4 with TRBJ1-4; D might be TRBD1 (5 bases). The germline V gene has CDR1 SGHNT and CDR2 YYREEE (reference sequence). The CDR3 loop spans 15 amino acids. V lost 0 bases and J 1 base, leaving 7 bases between the germline ends. For the CDR3, the DNA is TGTGCCAGCAGCTTGGCGGGGGGAACTAATGAAAAACTGTTTTTT. It specifies CASSLAGGTNEKLFF.

V and J are TRBV7-9 and TRBJ2-7; the D gene is possibly TRBD2 (6 bases). CDR3 size: 13 residues. CDR1 SEHNR and CDR2 FQNEAQ come from the germline V gene (reference sequence). With 8 bases removed from V and 7 bases from J, the gap between germline ends came to 18 bases. The CDR3 region has the DNA TGTGCCAGCCAGGAGGGAACATTGCGAGAGCAGTACGTC. This translates into CASQEGTLREQYV.

This clone was recorded once. The V call is TRBV20-1, the J call TRBJ1-2; a possible D gene is TRBD1 (6 bases). Germline V CDR1 and CDR2: DFQATT, SNEGSKA (reference sequence). This CDR3 spans 11 amino acids. The germline V and J ends were trimmed by 3 bases and 4 bases, with 6 bases remaining between them. This CDR3 is CSARGAYGYTF. CDR3 DNA sequence: TGCAGTGCTAGGGGGGCCTATGGCTACACCTTC.

This chain joins TRBV2 and TRBJ2-3; 11 nucleotides align to TRBD2. Trimming cost V 6 bases and J 6 bases; bases outside gene matches: 8. The CDR3 covers 15 residues. Per germline, CDR1 SNHLY and CDR2 FYNNEI. The chain's CDR3 is CASSSSGGTWDTQYF. The CDR3 DNA reads TGTGCCAGCAGCTCTAGCGGGGGGACCTGGGATACGCAGTATTTT. The full variable domain, in which reference TRBV2 and TRBJ2-3 provide the parts outside the CDR3, is EPEVTQTPSHQVTQMGQEVILRCVPISNHLYFYWYRQILGQKVEFLVSFYNNEISEKSEIFDDQFSVERPDGSNFTLKIRSTKLEDSAMYFCASSSSGGTWDTQYFGPGTRLTVL.

The J gene is TRBJ2-7, the V gene TRBV5-1, with 11 positions matching TRBD1. This CDR3 contains 14 residues. The V and J ends lost 2 bases and 4 bases, in that order; junction bases with no gene match: 2. Germline CDR1 and CDR2: SGHRS and YFSETQ. CDR3 residues: CASSFGTGGYEQYF. For the CDR3, the DNA is TGCGCCAGCAGCTTCGGGACAGGGGGGTACGAGCAGTACTTC.